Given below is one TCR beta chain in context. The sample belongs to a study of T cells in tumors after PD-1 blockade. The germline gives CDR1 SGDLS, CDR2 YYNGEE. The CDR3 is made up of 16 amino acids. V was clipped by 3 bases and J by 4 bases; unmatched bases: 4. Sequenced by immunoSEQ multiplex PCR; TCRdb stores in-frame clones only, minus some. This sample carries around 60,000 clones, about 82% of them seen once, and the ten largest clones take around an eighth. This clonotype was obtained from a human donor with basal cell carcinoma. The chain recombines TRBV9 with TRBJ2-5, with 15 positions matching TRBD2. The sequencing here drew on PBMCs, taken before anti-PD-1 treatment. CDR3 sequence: CASSDGTSGGTETQYF. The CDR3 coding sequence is TGTGCCAGCAGCGATGGGACTAGCGGGGGGACAGAGACCCAGTACTTC.